The T cell receptor beta chain described here comes from a study of blood T cell repertoires in COVID-19. Across the study: Samples came from the United States, Italy and Spain, spanning acute and convalescent COVID-19. T cells, B-cell-depleted T cells, or PBMCs provided the cDNA or gDNA that served as material.

Authors' processing steps: For nucleated cells, counts were estimated from reference gene primer amplification. TCRdb's copy holds only in-frame clones and misses some; the assay was immunoSEQ multiplex PCR. The DNA gave D and trimming, while V, J and clone size come from that table. The table includes fewer than 300,000 clones, roughly 85% detected once. This clone was seen just once. Germline CDR1 LNHDA, CDR2 SQIVND (reference sequence). The V gene lost 4 bases and the J gene lost 2 bases, with 9 bases spanning the gap. The CDR3 is 14 residues long. Sequenced sample: peripheral blood. The source is a woman between 18 and 29 years old with acute or convalescent COVID-19. This chain links TRBV19 with TRBJ1-3; D is perhaps TRBD1 (6 bases). The CDR3 DNA reads as TGTGCCAGTAGTACCAGGGGCGCTGGAAACACCATATATTTT. This sequence encodes CASSTRGAGNTIYF.